This T cell receptor (beta chain) originates from a study of T cells after yellow fever vaccination. About this clonotype: Its antigen is unidentified.

Trimming took 7 bases from V and 4 from J; bases not matched to a gene: 10. This CDR3 region has 15 residues. In TCRdb, the 5' RACE reads were re-called with MiXCR into one record per CDR3 protein. The sample lists about 110,000 distinct CDR3 sequences, under 9% occurring once. General study points: The study found a weaker secondary response that peaked faster, day 5 versus 15.

This sequence joins TRBV12-3 or TRBV12-4 and TRBJ2-3, with 8 bases lining up with TRBD1. The specimen was CD8+ T cells sorted from PBMCs, collected 45 days after the yellow fever booster vaccination. The clonotype was recovered from a man aged 25-45 years who received the YFV17D yellow fever vaccine. The CDR3 DNA reads TGTGCCAGCACCTCCGGTGACAGGGGCGCAGATACGCAGTATTTT. As protein: CASTSGDRGADTQYF.